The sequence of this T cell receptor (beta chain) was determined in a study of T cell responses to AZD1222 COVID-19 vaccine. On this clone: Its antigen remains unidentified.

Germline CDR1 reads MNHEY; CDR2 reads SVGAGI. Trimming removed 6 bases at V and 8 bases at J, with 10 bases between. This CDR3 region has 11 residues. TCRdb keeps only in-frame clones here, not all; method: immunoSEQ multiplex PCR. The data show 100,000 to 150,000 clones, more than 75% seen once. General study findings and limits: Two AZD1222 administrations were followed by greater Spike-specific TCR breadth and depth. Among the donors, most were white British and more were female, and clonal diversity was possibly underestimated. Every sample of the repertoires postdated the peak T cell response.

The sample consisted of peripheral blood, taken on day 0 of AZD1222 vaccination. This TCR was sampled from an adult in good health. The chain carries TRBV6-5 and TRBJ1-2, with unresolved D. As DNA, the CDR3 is TGTGCCAGCAGCGGGGTAGGGGGCTACACCTTC. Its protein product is CASSGVGGYTF.